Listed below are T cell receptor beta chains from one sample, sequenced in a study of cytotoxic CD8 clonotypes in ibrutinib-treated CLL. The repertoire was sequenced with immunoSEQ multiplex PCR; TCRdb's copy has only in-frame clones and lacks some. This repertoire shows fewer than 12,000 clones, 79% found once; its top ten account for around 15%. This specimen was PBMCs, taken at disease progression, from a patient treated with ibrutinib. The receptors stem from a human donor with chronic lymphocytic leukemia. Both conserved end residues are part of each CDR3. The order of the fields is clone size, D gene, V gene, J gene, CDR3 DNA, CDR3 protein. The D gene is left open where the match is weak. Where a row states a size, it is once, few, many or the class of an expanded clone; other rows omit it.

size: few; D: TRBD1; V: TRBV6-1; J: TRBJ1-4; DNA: TGTGCCAGCAGTGGACGACAGGGGAGTAATGAAAAACTGTTTTTT; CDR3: CASSGRQGSNEKLFF
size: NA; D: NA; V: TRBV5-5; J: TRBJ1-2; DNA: TGTGCCAGCAGCTTCGGCGCGCCGGTTTATGGCTACACCTTC; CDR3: CASSFGAPVYGYTF
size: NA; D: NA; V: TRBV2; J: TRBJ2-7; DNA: TGTGCCAGCAGTGAATACTACGAGCAGTACTTC; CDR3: CASSEYYEQYF
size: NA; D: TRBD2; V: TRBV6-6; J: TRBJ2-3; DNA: TGTGCCAGCACCCCGGGGGGGGCCCATAGCACAGATACGCAGTATTTT; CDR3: CASTPGGAHSTDTQYF
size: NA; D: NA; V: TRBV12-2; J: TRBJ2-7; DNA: TGTGCAAGTCGCCTCTTGCCCCCGGGGTACGAGCAGTACTTC; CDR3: CASRLLPPGYEQYF
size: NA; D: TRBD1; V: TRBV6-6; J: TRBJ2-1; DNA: TGTGCCAGCAGCTCCGGGACAGGCCCTTTCCTTAAGTTCTTC; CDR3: CASSSGTGPFLKFF
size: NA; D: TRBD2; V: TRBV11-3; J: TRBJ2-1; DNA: TGTGCCAGCAGCTTAGAAGGCACCAGCGGGGGGTACAATGAGCAGTTCTTC; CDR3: CASSLEGTSGGYNEQFF
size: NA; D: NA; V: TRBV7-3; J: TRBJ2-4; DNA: TGTGCCAGCAGCTTAGACGGAAGGGGCGACATTCAGTACTTC; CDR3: CASSLDGRGDIQYF
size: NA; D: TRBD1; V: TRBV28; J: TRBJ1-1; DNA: TGTGCCAGCACAAAACAACAGGGGTTTAACACTGAAGCTTTCTTT; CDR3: CASTKQQGFNTEAFF
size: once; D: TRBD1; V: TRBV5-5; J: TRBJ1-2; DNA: TGTGCCAGCAGCTTAGGGGACAGGTTTCCTTATGGCTACACCTTC; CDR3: CASSLGDRFPYGYTF
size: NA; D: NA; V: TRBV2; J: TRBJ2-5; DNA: TGTGCCAGCAGGGGGACCTTCGAAGAGACCCAGTACTTC; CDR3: CASRGTFEETQYF
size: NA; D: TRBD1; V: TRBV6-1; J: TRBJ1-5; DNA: TGTGCCAGCGAGAGAGGGAGACAGGGGAATCAGCCCCAGCATTTT; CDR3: CASERGRQGNQPQHF
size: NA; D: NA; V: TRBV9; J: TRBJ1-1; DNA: TGTGCCAGCAGCGTAAAGGGGCTGGGGACTGAAGCTTTCTTT; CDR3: CASSVKGLGTEAFF
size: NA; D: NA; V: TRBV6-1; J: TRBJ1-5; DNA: TGTGCCAGCAGTGAAGCGGTGGGCTTCAAGCCCCAGCATTTT; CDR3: CASSEAVGFKPQHF
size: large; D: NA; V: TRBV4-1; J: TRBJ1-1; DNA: TGCGCCAGCAGCCCACCGGGGGGCAACACTGAAGCTTTCTTT; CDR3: CASSPPGGNTEAFF
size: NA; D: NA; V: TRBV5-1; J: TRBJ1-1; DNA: TGCGCCAGCAGCTTGGCCGATACAAGGAGTGAAGCTTTCTTT; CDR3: CASSLADTRSEAFF
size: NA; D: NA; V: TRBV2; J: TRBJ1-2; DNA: NA; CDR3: CASILDPTGWYERYTF
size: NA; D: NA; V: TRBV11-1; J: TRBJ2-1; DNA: TGTGCCAGCAGCCGACGTGGAATAGGCGGGACCTCCTACAATGAGCAGTTCTTC; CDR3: CASSRRGIGGTSYNEQFF
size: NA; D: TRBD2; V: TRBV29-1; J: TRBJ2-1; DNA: TGCAGCGTTGGGACTAGCTCGAGACCAAATGAGCAGTTCTTC; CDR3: CSVGTSSRPNEQFF
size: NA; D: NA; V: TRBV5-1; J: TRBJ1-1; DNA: TGCGCCAGCAGCTCCCTACTCATCCCGGGTAAGGAGGAAGCTTTCTTT; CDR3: CASSSLLIPGKEEAFF
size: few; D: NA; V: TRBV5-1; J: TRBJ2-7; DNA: TGCGCCAGCAGCTTGGGGGGGCCCTACGAGCAGTACTTC; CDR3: CASSLGGPYEQYF
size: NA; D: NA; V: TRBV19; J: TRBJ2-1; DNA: TGTGCCAGTAGTATAGCCCAGACTGGATCCAATGAGCAGTTCTTC; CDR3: CASSIAQTGSNEQFF
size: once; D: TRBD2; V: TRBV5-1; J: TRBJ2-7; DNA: TGCGCCAGCAGCGCGGGGTTCACTAGCGGGGTAACCGAGCAGTACTTC; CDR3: CASSAGFTSGVTEQYF
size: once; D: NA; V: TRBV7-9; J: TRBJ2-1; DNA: TGTGCCAGCAGCTTCGGACCCCCCGATGAGCAGTTCTTC; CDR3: CASSFGPPDEQFF
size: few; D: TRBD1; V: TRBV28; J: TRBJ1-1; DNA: TGTGCCAGCAGTCCAAACAGGGGAGGAACTGAAGCTTTCTTT; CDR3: CASSPNRGGTEAFF